These 27 T cell receptor beta chains were all obtained from the same sample, sequenced in a study of radiation and T cells in renal cell carcinoma. The time point here: baseline pretreatment blood. Treatment reported: 15 Gy SBRT to primary tumor, nephrectomy 4 weeks later. The table came from immunoSEQ multiplex PCR; TCRdb's copy has only in-frame clones and leaves some out. The sample lists about 49,000 clones, 65% to 90% seen once, with 30% to 35% in the top ten. Here the sequenced sample was blood, taken from a patient whose treatment included radiotherapy and nephrectomy. These TCRs come from a woman in her 70s with renal cell carcinoma.

This chain connects TRBV5-5 to TRBJ1-2, with a weak D call TRBD1 (5 bases). The CDR3 has 15 residues. Germline V lookup: CDR1 SGHKS, CDR2 YYEKEE (reference sequence). Trimming left V 0 bases short and J 1 base short, with 10 bases between. The CDR3 is CASSLAGTDNYGYTF. The CDR3 DNA is TGTGCCAGCAGCTTGGCTGGGACGGATAACTATGGCTACACCTTC.

This chain uses TRBV6-1 with TRBJ2-5; D might be TRBD2 (5 bases). This CDR3 spans 14 amino acids. The ends were cut back, 0 bases at V and 5 bases at J, with 10 bases in the middle. Germline V lookup: CDR1 MNHNS, CDR2 SASEGT. CDR3: CASSEAAGGETQYF. In DNA form, the CDR3 reads TGTGCCAGCAGTGAAGCCGCTGGCGGGGAGACCCAGTACTTC.

This clone appeared once. The V call is TRBV4-2, the J call TRBJ2-3; D possibly corresponds to TRBD2 (6 bases). Trimming stripped 0 bases from V and 5 bases from J, with 12 bases between. Germline CDR1 reads LGHNA; CDR2 reads YNFKEQ. This CDR3 region has 15 residues. DNA for the CDR3: TGTGCCAGCAGCCAAGAGGCGGGATATAAAGATACGCAGTATTTT. This gives the protein CASSQEAGYKDTQYF.

V is TRBV30 and J is TRBJ1-5; weak D call: TRBD1 (5 bases). Trimming cost V 0 bases and J 0 bases, with 15 bases left between them. The CDR3 is made up of 17 amino acids. CDR1 and CDR2 (germline): GTSNPN, SVGIG (reference sequence). The CDR3 here is CAWSVGVGRVSNQPQHF. CDR3 nucleotides: TGTGCCTGGAGTGTAGGGGTAGGCAGGGTTAGCAATCAGCCCCAGCATTTT.

The J gene is TRBJ1-2, the V gene TRBV15, with a possible D match to TRBD1 (6 bases). The length of the CDR3 is 14 residues. Germline V gene data show CDR1 as LNHNV and CDR2 as YYDKDF (reference sequence). The V and J ends lost 4 bases and 6 bases respectively, with 15 bases between them. The CDR3 sequence: CATSTRSTGDGYTF. CDR3 bases: TGTGCCACCAGCACCCGATCGACAGGCGATGGCTACACCTTC.

This sequence joins TRBV6-4 and TRBJ2-1; no firm D call. V gave up 6 bases and J gave up 5 bases, with 11 bases separating them. There are 13 residues in the CDR3. The germline V gene encodes CDR1 MRHNA and CDR2 SNTAGT. The CDR3 reads CASSLELDNEQFF. The CDR3 DNA follows: TGTGCCAGCAGCCTAGAACTTGACAATGAGCAGTTCTTC.

This clone was counted a few times. The chain couples TRBV5-1 to TRBJ2-7; tentatively, D is TRBD1 (6 bases). The CDR3 runs 16 residues. With 0 bases removed from V and 7 bases from J, the gap between germline ends came to 20 bases. Germline V CDR1 and CDR2: SGHRS, YFSETQ. The CDR3 coding sequence is TGCGCCAGCAGCTTGGGGACCACAGGGATTTTCCGGGAGCAGTACTTC. It specifies CASSLGTTGIFREQYF. The full variable domain, with the rest looked up from reference TRBV5-1 and TRBJ2-7, is KAGVTQTPRYLIKTRGQQVTLSCSPISGHRSVSWYQQTPGQGLQFLFEYFSETQRNKGNFPGRFSGRQFSNSRSEMNVSTLELGDSALYLCASSLGTTGIFREQYFGPGTRLTVT.

The chain carries TRBV6-6 and TRBJ1-4; D remains unclear. V lost 0 bases and J 6 bases, leaving 11 bases between the germline ends. This CDR3 has 15 amino acids. Germline V gene sequence: CDR1 MNHNY, CDR2 SVGAGI (reference sequence). CDR3: CASSYSILGDEKLFF. Here the CDR3 DNA reads TGTGCCAGCAGTTACTCGATCCTGGGAGATGAAAAACTGTTTTTT.

This sequence joins TRBV7-9 and TRBJ1-6; TRBD1 is a possible D gene (5 bases). CDR3 length: 15 amino acids. V gave up 3 bases and J gave up 9 bases, with 15 bases separating them. The germline V gene has CDR1 SEHNR and CDR2 FQNEAQ (reference sequence). The CDR3 is CASSFGVGLSSPLHF. CDR3 coding DNA: TGTGCCAGCAGCTTCGGGGTGGGGCTGAGTTCACCCCTCCACTTT. Together with reference TRBV7-9 and TRBJ1-6, the CDR3 gives the full variable domain: DTGVSQNPRHKITKRGQNVTFRCDPISEHNRLYWYRQTLGQGPEFLTYFQNEAQLEKSRLLSDRFSAERPKGSFSTLEIQRTEQGDSAMYLCASSFGVGLSSPLHFGNGTRLTVT.

V and J are TRBV4-3 and TRBJ1-4; D perhaps matches TRBD1 (5 bases). The germline V and J ends were trimmed by 4 bases and 4 bases, with 16 bases remaining between them. The CDR3 is 16 residues long. Germline V gene data show CDR1 as LGHNA and CDR2 as YSLEER. CDR3 coding DNA: TGCGCCAGCAGCCCCTCTCCGGGGGGGAATAATGAAAAACTGTTTTTT. Translated, it gives CASSPSPGGNNEKLFF.

The chain links TRBV7-3 to TRBJ2-3; 7 nucleotides agree with TRBD2. The germline gives CDR1 SGHTA, CDR2 FQGTGA. The CDR3 is 15 amino acids. The V segment lost 2 bases and the J segment 3 bases; nucleotides outside the gene matches: 5. CDR3 DNA: TGTGCCAGCAGCTTAGGGCTAGCGGAAACAGATACGCAGTATTTT. As protein: CASSLGLAETDTQYF.

The chain recombines TRBV10-2 with TRBJ2-1, with 8 bases lining up with TRBD2. This CDR3 is built from 13 residues. CDR1 WSHSY and CDR2 SAAADI come from the germline V gene. Trimming removed 8 bases from V and 12 bases from J; junction bases left unmatched: 12. CDR3 DNA sequence: TGCGCCAGCTTTACTCCCGCGGGGGGCCCGCAGTTCTTC. Encoded protein: CASFTPAGGPQFF.

The chain carries TRBV7-8 and TRBJ2-2; D tentatively fits TRBD1 or TRBD2 (6 bases each). CDR1 SGHVS and CDR2 FQNEAQ come from the germline V gene. Trimming left V 8 bases short and J 1 base short, with 11 bases between. This CDR3 has 14 residues. The CDR3: CASGRTVNTGELFF. The CDR3, as DNA: TGTGCCAGCGGGAGGACAGTGAACACCGGGGAGCTGTTTTTT.

In its sample, this clone was seen many times. The chain is built from TRBV10-3 and TRBJ1-1; D is perhaps TRBD1 (6 bases). The CDR3 runs to 16 residues. Between the trimmed V and J ends, which lost 2 bases and 0 bases, there was a span of 13 bases. The germline CDR1 and CDR2 sequences are ENHRY and SYGVKD. DNA for the CDR3: TGTGCCATCAGTGAGGTGTACAGGGCCCTGAACACTGAAGCTTTCTTT. Protein: CAISEVYRALNTEAFF.

The CDR3 sequence is CASSFGALAGGNNEQFF. CDR3 DNA sequence: TGTGCCAGCAGCTTTGGAGCGCTAGCGGGAGGGAACAATGAGCAGTTCTTC. V and J are TRBV11-3 and TRBJ2-1; 12 bases line up with TRBD2. Germline V lookup: CDR1 SGHNT, CDR2 YENEEA. The CDR3 contains 17 residues. V lost 3 bases to trimming and J lost 5 bases; unmatched junction nucleotides: 8.

The chain combines TRBV6-1 with TRBJ1-6, with D unresolved. Trimming removed 4 bases from V and 9 bases from J, with 10 bases in between. CDR3 length: 13 amino acids. Per the germline V gene, CDR1 is MNHNS and CDR2 is SASEGT. CDR3 protein: CASSVRPASPLHF. CDR3 nucleotide sequence: TGTGCCAGCAGTGTACGCCCGGCTTCACCCCTCCACTTT.

CDR3: CASSLGQGGIRSGANVLTF. Written as DNA, the CDR3 is TGTGCCAGCAGCTTAGGCCAGGGAGGAATACGGTCTGGGGCCAACGTCCTGACTTTC. The chain employs TRBV7-8 and TRBJ2-6; possible D gene TRBD2, 6 bases. Per the germline V gene, CDR1 is SGHVS and CDR2 is FQNEAQ. The CDR3 sequence is 19 residues long. The V end lost 1 base, the J end lost 1 base, and 17 bases lay between the germline ends.

The V and J genes are TRBV10-3 and TRBJ1-3; D is possibly TRBD1 (6 bases). Trimming pared 6 bases from V and 0 bases from J, leaving 15 bases between. Germline lookup yields CDR1 ENHRY and CDR2 SYGVKD. CDR3 length: 16 amino acids. The CDR3 region is CAISERTAFSGNTIYF. The CDR3, as DNA: TGTGCCATCAGCGAACGGACAGCCTTCTCTGGAAACACCATATATTTT.

This sequence joins TRBV5-4 and TRBJ2-3; possible D gene TRBD1, 6 bases. Trimming left V 3 bases short and J 6 bases short, with 14 bases between. Germline V gives CDR1 SGHNT, CDR2 YYREEE (reference sequence). There are 14 residues in the CDR3. For the CDR3, the DNA is TGTGCCAGCAGCTACCAGGGGAGAGGCGATACGCAGTATTTT. Its translation is CASSYQGRGDTQYF.

This chain joins TRBV7-8 and TRBJ2-5; possibly TRBD1 for D (5 bases). The CDR3 extends over 11 amino acids. From germline, CDR1 is SGHVS and CDR2 FQNEAQ. V was cut by 10 bases and J by 3 bases, with 9 bases left in between. The CDR3 nucleotides are TGTGCCACCAAAGGGGAAGAGACCCAGTACTTC. It specifies CATKGEETQYF.

The chain joins TRBV6-5 to TRBJ2-5, with 13 bases that match TRBD2. Looked up from germline, CDR1 is MNHEY and CDR2 is SVGAGI. There are 14 residues in the CDR3. Trimming cost V 5 bases and J 4 bases; bases outside gene matches: 1. CDR3: CASSRTSGRETQYF. CDR3 sequence (DNA): TGTGCCAGCAGTAGGACTAGCGGGAGAGAGACCCAGTACTTC.

This chain links TRBV4-1 with TRBJ2-1, with 13 nucleotides matching TRBD2. Germline trimming cut 5 bases from V and 0 bases from J; bases unmatched to any gene: 7. This CDR3 is built from 18 residues. Germline loops: CDR1 MGHRA, CDR2 YSYEKL. Written as DNA, the CDR3 is TGCGCCAGCAGCTCGACTAGCGGGGGGTTCAGCTCCTACAATGAGCAGTTCTTC. It encodes CASSSTSGGFSSYNEQFF.

V and J are TRBV18 and TRBJ1-1; D ambiguous. Germline-derived CDR1 and CDR2 are KGHSH and LQKENI. The CDR3 length is 14 residues. V lost 6 bases and J lost 1, with 12 bases in between. For the CDR3, the DNA is TGTGCCAGCTCGGGTGAAAGGGAGAACACTGAAGCTTTCTTT. This encodes CASSGERENTEAFF.

The V call is TRBV5-1, the J call TRBJ2-1; no firm D call. The germline gives CDR1 SGHRS, CDR2 YFSETQ. This CDR3 comprises 14 residues. The V end was cut by 6 bases, the J end by 6 bases, with 16 bases between. The CDR3 nucleotides read TGCGCCAGCACCTTCCAAATTCGAGGCAATGAGCAGTTCTTC. Translation: CASTFQIRGNEQFF. Complete variable domain (other parts from reference TRBV5-1 and TRBJ2-1): KAGVTQTPRYLIKTRGQQVTLSCSPISGHRSVSWYQQTPGQGLQFLFEYFSETQRNKGNFPGRFSGRQFSNSRSEMNVSTLELGDSALYLCASTFQIRGNEQFFGPGTRLTVL.

The rearrangement links TRBV2 to TRBJ1-2; D might be TRBD1 (6 bases). V was pared by 7 bases and J by 8 bases, with 17 bases between. CDR1 and CDR2 from the germline V gene are SNHLY and FYNNEI. CDR3 length: 13 residues. The CDR3 sequence: CASISWGAQGYTF. CDR3 nucleotide sequence: TGTGCCAGCATCTCTTGGGGGGCTCAAGGCTACACCTTC.

The chain combines TRBV6-5 with TRBJ2-1; D may correspond to TRBD1 or TRBD2 (5 bases each). V dropped 6 bases and J dropped 4 bases, with 16 bases sitting between them. The CDR3 contains 15 residues. Germline loops: CDR1 MNHEY, CDR2 SVGAGI. The CDR3 here is CASRILGTLYNEQFF. CDR3 DNA: TGTGCCAGCAGAATACTCGGGACGTTATACAATGAGCAGTTCTTC.

This chain links TRBV6-5 with TRBJ1-2, with 9 bases that match TRBD1. The CDR3 is made up of 13 amino acids. The V gene's germline CDR1 is MNHEY and CDR2 SVGAGI. J was trimmed by 5 bases and V by 7 bases; bases with no gene match: 5. CDR3 DNA: TGTGCCAGCAAAAACAGGGGGCGGTATGGCTACACCTTC. It encodes CASKNRGRYGYTF.